This TCR beta chain came from a study of blood T cell repertoires in COVID-19. Background on the study: Samples came from the United States, Italy and Spain, spanning acute and convalescent COVID-19.

Sequencing used immunoSEQ multiplex PCR; TCRdb keeps in-frame clones, though not all of them. The table includes more than 50,000 clones, around three quarters detected once. The germline V gene encodes CDR1 MNHEY and CDR2 SVGEGT. V lost 2 bases and J lost 2, with 15 bases in between. CDR3 size: 16 residues. The TCR originated in a human donor in a cohort sampled during active COVID-19. The rearrangement links TRBV6-2 or TRBV6-3 to TRBJ1-1, with a tentative D call TRBD1 (5 bases). Sequencing was carried out using peripheral blood. The CDR3 is CASSYSLRGTNTEAFF. CDR3 nucleotide sequence: TGTGCCAGCAGTTACAGTCTTCGGGGGACCAACACTGAAGCTTTCTTT.